This T cell receptor beta chain came from a study of T cell repertoires in cytomegalovirus infection. Overall study context: Public TCR beta signatures indicated both CMV infection and matching HLA type. Broader study findings: Accumulated public TCR beta family frequency recognized individuals carrying CMV together with the relevant HLA. What dominated the ex vivo response were HLA-C-restricted CMV-specific TCR beta clonotypes.

V dropped 3 bases and J dropped 3 bases, with 10 bases sitting between them. CDR1 is LNHNV and CDR2 is YYDKDF in the germline V gene (reference sequence). The CDR3 consists of 14 residues. A remark on this clonotype: Its antigen is currently unknown.

TCRdb re-derived calls from the reads in MiXCR, one entry per CDR3 protein. The profile shows 700,000 to 850,000 distinct CDR3 sequences, less than 35% of them singletons. The sample here was cultured CD8+ T cells from PBMCs, taken from culture after CMV antigen stimulation. The chain has TRBV15 and TRBJ2-3; the D gene is possibly TRBD2 (5 bases). The TCR was taken from a human donor in good health (CMV status not recorded). Some clones in this sample may be carry-over from other donors' samples. The CDR3 sequence: CATSSSGLTDTQYF. The CDR3 DNA sequence: TGTGCCACCAGCAGTTCAGGACTTACAGATACGCAGTATTTT.